This TCR beta chain was profiled in a study of patients and donors after allogeneic stem cell transplantation. With 5 bases clipped from V and 2 bases from J, the junction kept 3 bases outside the gene matches. CDR1 is DFQATT and CDR2 is SNEGSKA in the germline V gene (reference sequence). The CDR3 is 13 residues long. A single record per CDR3 protein comes from TCRdb applying MiXCR to the RT-PCR reads. The sample lists around 150,000 distinct CDR3 sequences, 37% seen once, with about 50% in the top ten. The J gene is TRBJ1-1, the V gene TRBV20-1; 9 bases fit TRBD1. The receptor comes from a human donor who was either an allogeneic HSCT recipient or a stem cell or donor lymphocyte infusion donor (not recorded which). It is not recorded whose cells these are; they may come from a transplant donor. The specimen was blood, either unsorted or a sorted T cell fraction (not recorded which). CDR3 nucleotide sequence: TGCAGTGCTGACAGGGGGTTCAACACTGAAGCTTTCTTT. Translated: CSADRGFNTEAFF.